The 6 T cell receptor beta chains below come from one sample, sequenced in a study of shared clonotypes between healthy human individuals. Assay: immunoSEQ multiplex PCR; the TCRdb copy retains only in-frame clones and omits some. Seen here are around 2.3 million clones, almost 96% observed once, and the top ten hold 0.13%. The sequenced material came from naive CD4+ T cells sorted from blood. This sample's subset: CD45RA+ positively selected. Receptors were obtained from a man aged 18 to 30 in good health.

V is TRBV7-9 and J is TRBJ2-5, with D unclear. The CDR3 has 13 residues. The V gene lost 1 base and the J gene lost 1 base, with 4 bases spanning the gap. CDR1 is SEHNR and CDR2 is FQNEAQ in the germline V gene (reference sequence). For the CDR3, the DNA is TGTGCCAGCAGCTTAGGAGCCCAAGAGACCCAGTACTTC. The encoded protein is CASSLGAQETQYF.

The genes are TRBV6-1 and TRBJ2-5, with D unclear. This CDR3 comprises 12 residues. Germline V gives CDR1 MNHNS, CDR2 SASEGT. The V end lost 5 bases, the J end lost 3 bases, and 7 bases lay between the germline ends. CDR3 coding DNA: TGTGCCAGCAGTTGGCGCGAAGAGACCCAGTACTTC. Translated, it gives CASSWREETQYF.

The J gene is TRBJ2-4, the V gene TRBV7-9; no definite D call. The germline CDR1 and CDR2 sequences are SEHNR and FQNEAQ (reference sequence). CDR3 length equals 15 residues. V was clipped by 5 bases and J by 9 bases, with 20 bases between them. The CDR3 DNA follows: TGTGCCAGCAGCCCGAGCAAGGGCGGCTTGAGCATTCAGTACTTC. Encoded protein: CASSPSKGGLSIQYF.

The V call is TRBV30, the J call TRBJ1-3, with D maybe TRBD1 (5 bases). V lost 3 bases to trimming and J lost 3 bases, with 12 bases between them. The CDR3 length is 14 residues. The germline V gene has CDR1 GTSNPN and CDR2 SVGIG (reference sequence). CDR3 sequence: CAWSLGGFGNTIYF. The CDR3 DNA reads TGTGCCTGGAGCCTCGGGGGGTTTGGAAACACCATATATTTT.

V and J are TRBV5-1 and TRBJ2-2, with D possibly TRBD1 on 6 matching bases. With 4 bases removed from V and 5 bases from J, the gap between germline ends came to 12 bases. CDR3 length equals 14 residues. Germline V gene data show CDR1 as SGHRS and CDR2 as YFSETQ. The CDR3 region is CASSPGQRTGELFF. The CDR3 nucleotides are TGCGCCAGCAGCCCAGGACAGAGGACCGGGGAGCTGTTTTTT.

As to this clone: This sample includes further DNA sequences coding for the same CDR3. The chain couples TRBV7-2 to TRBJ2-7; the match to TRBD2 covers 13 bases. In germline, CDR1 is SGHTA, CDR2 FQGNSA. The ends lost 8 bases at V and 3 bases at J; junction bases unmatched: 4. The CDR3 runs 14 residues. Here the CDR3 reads CASSRTSGSYEQYF. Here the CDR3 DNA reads TGTGCCAGCTCCCGGACTAGCGGGAGCTACGAGCAGTACTTC.